The 23 T cell receptor beta chains below all came from one sample that was sequenced in a study of T cells after yellow fever vaccination. TCRdb re-derived calls from the 5' RACE reads in MiXCR, one entry per CDR3 protein. Of 300,000 or so distinct CDR3 sequences listed, 6.8% are singletons. Material: PBMCs, obtained 45 days after the first yellow fever vaccination. Receptors were obtained from a man between 18 and 35 years old who received the YFV17D yellow fever vaccine.

Turning to this clonotype: With a much larger clone just one base away, this may be a read error. This rearrangement joins TRBV7-2 to TRBJ2-2; possible D gene TRBD2, 7 bases. The CDR3 is 16 residues long. V was trimmed by 3 bases and J by 4 bases, leaving 15 bases between them. CDR1 and CDR2 from the germline V gene are SGHTA and FQGNSA. The CDR3 loop is CASSFYPAGATGELFF. Written as DNA, the CDR3 is TGTGCCAGCAGCTTCTACCCGGCGGGGGCCACCGGGGAGCTGTTTTTT.

The chain uses TRBV20-1 and TRBJ2-1; D is ambiguous. The V gene lost 3 bases and the J gene lost 3 bases, with 15 bases spanning the gap. The CDR3 runs to 15 residues. Germline assignment: CDR1 DFQATT and CDR2 SNEGSKA (reference sequence). DNA of the CDR3: TGCAGTGCTAGTGGACGGTGGGGTAACTACAATGAGCAGTTCTTC. This encodes CSASGRWGNYNEQFF.

This clonotype was seen a few times. The chain employs TRBV7-9 and TRBJ1-2, with TRBD1 matching over 7 bases. Unmatched junction bases numbered 9, after V lost 4 bases and J lost 4 bases. The CDR3 has 15 amino acids. CDR1 is SEHNR, CDR2 FQNEAQ, per germline (reference sequence). The chain's CDR3 is CASSSKPGGIYGYTF. The CDR3 region has the DNA TGTGCCAGCAGCTCGAAACCAGGGGGTATCTATGGCTACACCTTC.

V gene TRBV3-1 combines with J gene TRBJ2-4, with unresolved D. The germline gives CDR1 LGHDT, CDR2 YNNKEL (reference sequence). The V end was cut by 5 bases, the J end by 9 bases, with 23 bases between. The CDR3 totals 16 residues. CDR3 DNA: TGTGCCAGCAGCTCACTCGCTGCAAGGGCCGGCGGCATTCAGTACTTC. Its protein product is CASSSLAARAGGIQYF.

The V and J genes are TRBV30 and TRBJ1-2; 7 nucleotides agree with TRBD1. Germline values: CDR1 GTSNPN, CDR2 SVGIG (reference sequence). V was clipped by 5 bases and J by 2 bases; unmatched bases: 5. The CDR3 is 13 residues long. CDR3 nucleotides: TGTGCCTGGTCGGACAGGAGGAACTATGGCTACACCTTC. Its protein product is CAWSDRRNYGYTF.

This sequence joins TRBV7-2 and TRBJ2-5, with D possibly being TRBD2 (7 bases). The CDR3 length is 13 residues. V was cut by 3 bases and J by 6 bases, with 11 bases left in between. Germline CDR1 and CDR2: SGHTA and FQGNSA. The CDR3 reads CASSLGGLKTQYF. The CDR3 nucleotides read TGTGCCAGCAGCTTGGGGGGGCTGAAGACCCAGTACTTC. The whole variable domain, remainder taken from reference TRBV7-2 and TRBJ2-5, is GAGVSQSPSNKVTEKGKDVELRCDPISGHTALYWYRQSLGQGLEFLIYFQGNSAPDKSGLPSDRFSAERTGGSVSTLTIQRTQQEDSAVYLCASSLGGLKTQYFGPGTRLLVL.

J is TRBJ2-7 and V is TRBV7-2, with 8 bases identical to TRBD1. Looked up from germline, CDR1 is SGHTA and CDR2 is FQGNSA. The CDR3 is 15 residues long. J was trimmed by 3 bases and V by 5 bases; bases with no gene match: 9. In nucleotides, the CDR3 is TGTGCCAGCAGCCCTAGTTTAGGACAGGGCTACGAGCAGTACTTC. It specifies CASSPSLGQGYEQYF.

This clonotype was counted a few times. The chain links TRBV14 to TRBJ1-6; D uncertain. The germline V and J ends were trimmed by 4 bases and 1 base, with 8 bases remaining between them. CDR3 length equals 15 residues. Germline assignment: CDR1 SGHDN and CDR2 FVKESK. CDR3 region: CASSPPGSYNSPLHF. CDR3 sequence (DNA): TGTGCCAGCAGCCCTCCTGGTTCCTATAATTCACCCCTCCACTTT.

The chain recombines TRBV19 with TRBJ1-1; perhaps TRBD1 as D (5 bases). The CDR3 is 13 amino acids. V was shortened by 5 bases and J by 4 bases, with 11 bases between the two germline ends. From germline, CDR1 is LNHDA and CDR2 SQIVND (reference sequence). CDR3 region: CASSAQGSTEAFF. CDR3 DNA sequence: TGTGCCAGTAGTGCTCAGGGCAGCACTGAAGCTTTCTTT.

This clonotype was observed a few times. The V call is TRBV20-1, the J call TRBJ2-1; the D gene is possibly TRBD1 (6 bases). The ends were cut back, 3 bases at V and 4 bases at J, with 13 bases in the middle. From germline, CDR1 is DFQATT and CDR2 SNEGSKA (reference sequence). CDR3 length: 14 amino acids. Written as DNA, the CDR3 is TGCAGTGCTAGTGAGGGGGTTGGTTACAATGAGCAGTTCTTC. It codes for CSASEGVGYNEQFF.

The chain couples TRBV5-1 to TRBJ2-1; weak D call: TRBD2 (5 bases). Trimming shortened V by 4 bases and J by 7 bases, and 18 bases separated the two germline ends. From germline, CDR1 is SGHRS and CDR2 YFSETQ. The CDR3 consists of 15 residues. The CDR3 reads CASSLGPGGWNEQFF. The CDR3 region has the DNA TGCGCCAGCAGCCTAGGGCCCGGCGGGTGGAATGAGCAGTTCTTC.

This clonotype was picked up a small number of times. The chain combines TRBV20-1 with TRBJ1-2; unclear D gene. The CDR3 sequence is 14 residues long. CDR1 and CDR2 from the germline V gene are DFQATT and SNEGSKA (reference sequence). V lost 5 bases and J 5 bases, leaving 18 bases between the germline ends. The CDR3 nucleotides read TGCAGTGCTCCGGACGGTACGGGATCGTATGGCTACACCTTC. Amino acid sequence: CSAPDGTGSYGYTF.

This clonotype turned up a few times. V is TRBV7-2 and J is TRBJ2-5; 8 bases fit TRBD2. This CDR3 contains 16 residues. The ends lost 5 bases at V and 2 bases at J; junction bases unmatched: 10. Germline V gene lookup returns CDR1 SGHTA and CDR2 FQGNSA. CDR3 sequence reads: CASSLTPAGAQETQYF. The CDR3 DNA reads TGTGCCAGCAGCCTTACCCCAGCGGGGGCACAAGAGACCCAGTACTTC. Variable domain in full (rest from reference TRBV7-2 and TRBJ2-5): GAGVSQSPSNKVTEKGKDVELRCDPISGHTALYWYRQSLGQGLEFLIYFQGNSAPDKSGLPSDRFSAERTGGSVSTLTIQRTQQEDSAVYLCASSLTPAGAQETQYFGPGTRLLVL.

This clonotype was observed at least ten times. J is TRBJ1-1 and V is TRBV6-1; unclear D gene. In germline, CDR1 is MNHNS, CDR2 SASEGT. The V gene lost 6 bases and the J gene lost 0 bases, with 8 bases spanning the gap. The CDR3 length is 13 residues. This chain's CDR3 is CASSRELNTEAFF. In DNA form, the CDR3 reads TGTGCCAGCAGCAGAGAATTGAACACTGAAGCTTTCTTT.

The chain has TRBV20-1 and TRBJ2-2, with TRBD2 as a possible D gene (6 bases). The CDR3 length is 15 residues. Germline CDR1 is DFQATT and CDR2 is SNEGSKA (reference sequence). V lost 2 bases, J lost 4 bases, and 14 bases lay in between. CDR3 protein: CSARPGLLGTGELFF. The CDR3 nucleotides read TGCAGTGCTAGACCGGGACTTCTAGGCACCGGGGAGCTGTTTTTT.

This clonotype has more than one count but fewer than ten. The V call is TRBV7-8, the J call TRBJ2-3; D is possibly TRBD1 or TRBD2 (5 bases each). The CDR3 totals 16 residues. Germline CDR1 is SGHVS and CDR2 is FQNEAQ. The germline V and J ends were trimmed by 5 bases and 0 bases, with 15 bases remaining between them. The CDR3 sequence: CASSATGGLSTDTQYF. The CDR3 bases are TGTGCCAGCAGCGCAACAGGAGGCCTCAGCACAGATACGCAGTATTTT.

This clonotype was picked up a small number of times. The chain is built from TRBV11-2 and TRBJ2-7, with 11 positions matching TRBD2. The CDR3 runs 15 residues. CDR1 and CDR2 (germline): SGHAT, FQNNGV. J gave up 0 bases and V 5 bases, and 3 bases lay outside the gene matches. CDR3 DNA sequence: TGTGCCAGCAGCCTGGGACTAGCGGTCTCCTACGAGCAGTACTTC. It specifies CASSLGLAVSYEQYF.

Comment on this clonotype: Its ends do not fully match the called genes, so a read error is possible. The genes are TRBV23-1 and TRBJ2-6; D remains ambiguous. TRBV23-1 is an ORF for which the function is uncertain. The CDR3 consists of 16 residues. The CDR3 region has the DNA TGCGCCTGCAGGCAGTCGATAGTCTCTGGGGCCAACGTCCTGACTTTC. It is translated as CACRQSIVSGANVLTF.

The gene calls are TRBV18 and TRBJ2-1; D unresolved. Deletions cut 0 bases from V and 3 bases from J, with 15 bases between. Germline CDR1 is KGHSH and CDR2 is LQKENI. This CDR3 comprises 17 residues. CDR3 sequence reads: CASSPPVSRRLYNEQFF. The CDR3 region has the DNA TGTGCCAGCTCACCACCGGTGTCACGTAGGCTCTACAATGAGCAGTTCTTC.

This chain joins TRBV4-1 and TRBJ2-2, with TRBD1 identical over 10 bases. CDR3 size: 14 residues. Germline values: CDR1 MGHRA, CDR2 YSYEKL. With 5 bases clipped from V and 10 bases from J, the junction kept 7 bases outside the gene matches. This CDR3 reads CASSRDRGLEELFF. The CDR3 DNA is TGCGCCAGCAGCAGGGACAGGGGTTTGGAGGAGCTGTTTTTT.

The J gene is TRBJ2-1, the V gene TRBV5-4, with D perhaps TRBD2 (6 bases). Trimming removed 4 bases from V and 8 bases from J, with 19 bases in between. CDR1 is SGHNT and CDR2 is YYREEE in the germline V gene (reference sequence). The CDR3 consists of 15 residues. The CDR3 protein is CASSPGSRGDYEQFF. The CDR3 DNA reads as TGTGCCAGCAGCCCCGGTAGCCGCGGGGACTATGAGCAGTTCTTC. Filled out from reference TRBV5-4 and TRBJ2-1, the complete variable domain reads ETGVTQSPTHLIKTRGQQVTLRCSSQSGHNTVSWYQQALGQGPQFIFQYYREEENGRGNFPPRFSGLQFPNYSSELNVNALELDDSALYLCASSPGSRGDYEQFFGPGTRLTVL.

On this clonotype: An end of the junction differs from the germline gene, which may be a read error. The rearrangement links TRBV7-2 to TRBJ2-7; weak D call: TRBD2 (5 bases). Germline V CDR1 and CDR2: SGHTA, FQGNSA. The length of the CDR3 is 14 residues. In DNA form, the CDR3 reads TGTGCCAGCAGCTTAATCGGGTCCGGTCACGGGATGGCGTTC. Translating gives CASSLIGSGHGMAF.

This chain links TRBV4-2 with TRBJ1-1; D gene ambiguous. This CDR3 is 15 amino acids long. Per the germline V gene, CDR1 is LGHNA and CDR2 is YNFKEQ. V lost 1 base and J 4 bases, leaving 13 bases between the germline ends. The CDR3 region has the DNA TGTGCCAGCAGCCAAGCCCCGATGGGTGGCACTGAAGCTTTCTTT. Translation: CASSQAPMGGTEAFF.